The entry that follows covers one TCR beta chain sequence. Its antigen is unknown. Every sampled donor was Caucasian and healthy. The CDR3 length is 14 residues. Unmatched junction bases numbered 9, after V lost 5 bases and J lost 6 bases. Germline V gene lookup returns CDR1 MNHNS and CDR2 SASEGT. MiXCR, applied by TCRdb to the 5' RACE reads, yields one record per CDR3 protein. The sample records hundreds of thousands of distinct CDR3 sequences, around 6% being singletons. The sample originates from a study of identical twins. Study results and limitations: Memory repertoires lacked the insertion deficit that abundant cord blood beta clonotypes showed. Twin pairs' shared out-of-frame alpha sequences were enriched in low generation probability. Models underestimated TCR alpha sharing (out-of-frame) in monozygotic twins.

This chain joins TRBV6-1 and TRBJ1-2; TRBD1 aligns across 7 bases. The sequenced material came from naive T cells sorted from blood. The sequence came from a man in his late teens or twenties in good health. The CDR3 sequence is CASSPGRGAHGYTF. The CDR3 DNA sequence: TGTGCCAGCAGTCCGGGCAGGGGGGCCCATGGCTACACCTTC.